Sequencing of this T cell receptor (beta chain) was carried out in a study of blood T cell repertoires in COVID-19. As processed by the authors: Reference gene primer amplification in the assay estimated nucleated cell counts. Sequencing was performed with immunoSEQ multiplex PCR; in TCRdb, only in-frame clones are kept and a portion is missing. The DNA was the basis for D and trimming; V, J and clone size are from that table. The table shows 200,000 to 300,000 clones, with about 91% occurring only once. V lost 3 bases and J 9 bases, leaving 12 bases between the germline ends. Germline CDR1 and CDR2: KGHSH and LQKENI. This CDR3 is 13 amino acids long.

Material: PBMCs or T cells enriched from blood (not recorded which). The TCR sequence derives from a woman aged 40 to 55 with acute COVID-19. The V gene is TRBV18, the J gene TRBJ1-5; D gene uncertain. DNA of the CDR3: TGTGCCAGCTCACCGAGCGGGGAGAGGCCCCAGCATTTT. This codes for CASSPSGERPQHF.